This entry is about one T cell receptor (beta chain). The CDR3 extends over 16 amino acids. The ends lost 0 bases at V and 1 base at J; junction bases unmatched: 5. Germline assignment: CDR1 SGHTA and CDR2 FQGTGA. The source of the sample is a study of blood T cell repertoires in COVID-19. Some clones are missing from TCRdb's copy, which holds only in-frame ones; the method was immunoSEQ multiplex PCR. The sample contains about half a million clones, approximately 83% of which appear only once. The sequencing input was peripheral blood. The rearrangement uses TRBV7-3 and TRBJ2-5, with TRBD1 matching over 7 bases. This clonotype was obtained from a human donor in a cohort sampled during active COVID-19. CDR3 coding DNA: TGTGCCAGCAGCTTAACTGGGGGACAGCTCCAAGAGACCCAGTACTTC. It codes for CASSLTGGQLQETQYF.